This T cell receptor (beta chain) was retrieved from a study of T cells in Graves' hyperthyroidism and ophthalmopathy. Points from the study as a whole: Clonotypes that were expanded in thyroid above 0.001 mostly appeared in blood too.

The junction had 7 bases not matched to a gene; V was cut back by 5 bases and J by 3 bases. CDR3 length equals 17 residues. This clonotype was seen many times. What it binds is not known. Ophthalmopathy in the patients scored at least 3 on Clinical Activity Score and at least 4 on NOSPECS grade, lasting under 3 months. Thyroid ultrasound and orbital computed tomography, with clinical symptoms and serum thyroxine and TRAb, informed diagnoses. More than 9.5 ml fresh peripheral blood yielded the PBMCs. Using RNA transcripts as the source, TCR beta CDR3 regions were amplified. First-round RT-PCR with HTBI primers amplified the TCR CDR3 region. TCRdb re-called the multiplex PCR reads with MiXCR, one entry per CDR3 protein. The data contain over 350,000 distinct CDR3 sequences, about 14% of them singletons.

Sequencing was performed on blood. This sequence joins TRBV12-3 or TRBV12-4 and TRBJ2-3; TRBD2 matches at 14 bases. The receptor comes from a man in his fifties with Graves' ophthalmopathy. CDR3: CASSDRTSGRTTDTQYF. The CDR3 coding sequence is TGTGCCAGCAGTGACCGGACTAGCGGGAGGACGACAGATACGCAGTATTTT.